This entry concerns a single T cell receptor beta chain. The data derive from a study of T cell changes during pregnancy in multiple sclerosis. The CDR3 runs to 16 residues. Looked up from germline, CDR1 is SGHRS and CDR2 is YFSETQ. V lost 0 bases and J 4 bases, leaving 13 bases between the germline ends. Clones were read by immunoSEQ multiplex PCR, and TCRdb kept only the in-frame ones, dropping some. The data show 70,000 to 95,000 clones, about 94% seen once. This clonotype was sampled from a female donor with multiple sclerosis, enrolled in a pregnancy study. This sequence joins TRBV5-1 and TRBJ2-2, with a weak D call TRBD2 (6 bases). The source was peripheral blood, collected in the third trimester of pregnancy. CDR3 amino acids: CASSLVDGGSTGELFF. The CDR3 bases are TGCGCCAGCAGCTTGGTAGATGGAGGGTCCACCGGGGAGCTGTTTTTT.